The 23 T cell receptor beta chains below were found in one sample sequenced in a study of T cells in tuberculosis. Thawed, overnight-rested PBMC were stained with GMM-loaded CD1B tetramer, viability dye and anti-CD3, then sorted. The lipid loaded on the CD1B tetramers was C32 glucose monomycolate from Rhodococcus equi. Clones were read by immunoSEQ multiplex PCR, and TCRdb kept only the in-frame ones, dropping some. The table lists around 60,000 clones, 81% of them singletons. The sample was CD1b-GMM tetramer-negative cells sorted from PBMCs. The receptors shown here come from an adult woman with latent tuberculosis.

CDR3 region: CASSPLDELAAYNEQFF. Written as DNA, the CDR3 is TGTGCCAGCAGTCCCCTCGATGAGCTGGCGGCCTACAATGAGCAGTTCTTC. The chain has TRBV6-4 and TRBJ2-1; D uncertain. Per the germline V gene, CDR1 is MRHNA and CDR2 is SNTAGT. CDR3 size: 17 residues. The germline V and J ends were trimmed by 5 bases and 2 bases, with 19 bases remaining between them.

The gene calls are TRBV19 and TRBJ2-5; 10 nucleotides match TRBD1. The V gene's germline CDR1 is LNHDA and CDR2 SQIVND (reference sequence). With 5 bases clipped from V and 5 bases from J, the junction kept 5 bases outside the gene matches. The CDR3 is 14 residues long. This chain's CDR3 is CASSSTGGGETQYF. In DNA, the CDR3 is TGTGCCAGTAGTTCGACAGGGGGCGGGGAGACCCAGTACTTC.

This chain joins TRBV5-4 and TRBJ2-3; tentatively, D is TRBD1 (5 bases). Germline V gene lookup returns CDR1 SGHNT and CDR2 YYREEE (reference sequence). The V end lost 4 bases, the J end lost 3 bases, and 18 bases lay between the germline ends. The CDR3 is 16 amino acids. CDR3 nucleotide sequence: TGTGCCAGCAGCCCCAGACAGCTATTACCAACAGATACGCAGTATTTT. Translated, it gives CASSPRQLLPTDTQYF. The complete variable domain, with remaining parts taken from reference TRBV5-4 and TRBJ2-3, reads ETGVTQSPTHLIKTRGQQVTLRCSSQSGHNTVSWYQQALGQGPQFIFQYYREEENGRGNFPPRFSGLQFPNYSSELNVNALELDDSALYLCASSPRQLLPTDTQYFGPGTRLTVL.

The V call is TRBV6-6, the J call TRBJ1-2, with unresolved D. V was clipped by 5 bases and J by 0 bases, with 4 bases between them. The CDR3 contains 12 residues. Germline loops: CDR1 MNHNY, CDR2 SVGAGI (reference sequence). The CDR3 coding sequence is TGTGCCAGCAGTACAACTAACTATGGCTACACCTTC. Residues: CASSTTNYGYTF.

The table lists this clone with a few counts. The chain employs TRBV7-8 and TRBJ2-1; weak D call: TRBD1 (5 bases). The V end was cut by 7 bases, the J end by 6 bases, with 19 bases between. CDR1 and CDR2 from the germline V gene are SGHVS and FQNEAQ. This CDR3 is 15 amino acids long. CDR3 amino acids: CASTPRSQGPNEQFF. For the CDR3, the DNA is TGTGCCAGCACCCCCCGGTCGCAGGGCCCCAATGAGCAGTTCTTC.

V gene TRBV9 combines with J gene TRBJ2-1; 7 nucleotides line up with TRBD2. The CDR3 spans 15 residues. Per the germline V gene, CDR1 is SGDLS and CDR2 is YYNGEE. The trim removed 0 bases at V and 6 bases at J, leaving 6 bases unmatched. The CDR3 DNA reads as TGTGCCAGCAGCGTAGTCCCTAGCGGCTTCAATGAGCAGTTCTTC. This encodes CASSVVPSGFNEQFF. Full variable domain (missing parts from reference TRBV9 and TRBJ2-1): DSGVTQTPKHLITATGQRVTLRCSPRSGDLSVYWYQQSLDQGLQFLIQYYNGEERAKGNILERFSAQQFPDLHSELNLSSLELGDSALYFCASSVVPSGFNEQFFGPGTRLTVL.

This CDR3 is CASSEGSSNTEAFF. CDR3 coding DNA: TGTGCCAGCAGTGAAGGCAGTTCGAACACTGAAGCTTTCTTT. The V gene is TRBV6-1, the J gene TRBJ1-1; D gene uncertain. V lost 1 base, J lost 1 base, and 7 bases lay in between. In germline, CDR1 is MNHNS, CDR2 SASEGT. The CDR3 is made up of 14 amino acids.

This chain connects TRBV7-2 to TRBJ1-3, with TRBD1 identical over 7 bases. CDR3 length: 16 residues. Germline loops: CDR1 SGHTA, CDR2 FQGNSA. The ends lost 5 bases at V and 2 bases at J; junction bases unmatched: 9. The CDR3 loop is CASSPQGGATGNTIYF. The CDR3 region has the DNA TGTGCCAGCAGCCCTCAGGGGGGCGCTACTGGAAACACCATATATTTT.

The CDR3 loop is CASKLAGGLETQYF. The CDR3 DNA follows: TGTGCCAGCAAACTAGCGGGGGGACTAGAGACCCAGTACTTC. The chain links TRBV6-1 to TRBJ2-5; 12 bases line up with TRBD2. The CDR3 has 14 amino acids. V trimming: 7 bases; J trimming: 4 bases; junction bases outside the gene matches: 4. Germline V CDR1 and CDR2: MNHNS, SASEGT.

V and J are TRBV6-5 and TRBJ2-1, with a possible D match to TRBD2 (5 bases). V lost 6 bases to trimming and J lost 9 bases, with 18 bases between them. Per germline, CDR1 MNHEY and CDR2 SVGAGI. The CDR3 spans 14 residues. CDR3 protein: CASSRASGWVEQFF. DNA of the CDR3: TGTGCCAGCAGCAGAGCCTCGGGGTGGGTTGAGCAGTTCTTC.

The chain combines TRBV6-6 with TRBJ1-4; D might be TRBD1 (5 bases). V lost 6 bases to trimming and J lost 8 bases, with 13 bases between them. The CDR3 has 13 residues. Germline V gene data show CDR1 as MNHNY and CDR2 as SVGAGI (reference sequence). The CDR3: CASRNGRGEKLFF. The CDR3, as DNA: TGTGCCAGCAGAAACGGACGGGGGGAAAAACTGTTTTTT.

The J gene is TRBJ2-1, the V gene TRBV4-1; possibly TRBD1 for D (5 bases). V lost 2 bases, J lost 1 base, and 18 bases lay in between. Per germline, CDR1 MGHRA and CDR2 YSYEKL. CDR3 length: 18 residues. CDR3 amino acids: CASSQLGRGQRSYNEQFF. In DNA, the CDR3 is TGCGCCAGCAGCCAATTAGGTAGGGGCCAGAGATCCTACAATGAGCAGTTCTTC.

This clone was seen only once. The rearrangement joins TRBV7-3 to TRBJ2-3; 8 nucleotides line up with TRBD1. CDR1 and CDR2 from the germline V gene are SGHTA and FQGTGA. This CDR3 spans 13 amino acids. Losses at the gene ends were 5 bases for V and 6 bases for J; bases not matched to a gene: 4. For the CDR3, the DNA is TGTGCCAGCAGCGCCAACAGGGGGGATACGCAGTATTTT. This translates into CASSANRGDTQYF.

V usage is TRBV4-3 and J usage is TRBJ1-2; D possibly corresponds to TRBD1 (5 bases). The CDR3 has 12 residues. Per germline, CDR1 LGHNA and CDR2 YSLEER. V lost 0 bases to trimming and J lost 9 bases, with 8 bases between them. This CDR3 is CASSQEGERYTF. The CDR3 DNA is TGCGCCAGCAGCCAAGAAGGGGAACGCTACACCTTC.

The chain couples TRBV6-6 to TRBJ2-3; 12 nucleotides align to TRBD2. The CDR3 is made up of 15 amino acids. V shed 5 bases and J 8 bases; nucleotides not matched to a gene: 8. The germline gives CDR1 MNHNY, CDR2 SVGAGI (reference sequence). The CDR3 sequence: CASSLGTSGSGTQYF. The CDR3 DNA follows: TGTGCCAGCAGTCTCGGGACTAGCGGGTCCGGTACGCAGTATTTT.

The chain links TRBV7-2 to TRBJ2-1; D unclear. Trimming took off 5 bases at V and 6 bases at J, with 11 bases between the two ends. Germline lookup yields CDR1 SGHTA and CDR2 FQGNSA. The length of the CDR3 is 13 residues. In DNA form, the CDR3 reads TGTGCCAGCAGCCCTTTTATAGCCAATGAGCAGTTCTTC. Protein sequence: CASSPFIANEQFF.

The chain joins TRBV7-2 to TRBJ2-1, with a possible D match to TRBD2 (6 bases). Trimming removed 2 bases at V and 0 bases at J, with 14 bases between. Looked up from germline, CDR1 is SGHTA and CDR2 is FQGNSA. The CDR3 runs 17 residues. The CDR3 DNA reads TGTGCCAGCAGCTTACAGGCTAGCGTAAGCTCCTACAATGAGCAGTTCTTC. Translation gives CASSLQASVSSYNEQFF.

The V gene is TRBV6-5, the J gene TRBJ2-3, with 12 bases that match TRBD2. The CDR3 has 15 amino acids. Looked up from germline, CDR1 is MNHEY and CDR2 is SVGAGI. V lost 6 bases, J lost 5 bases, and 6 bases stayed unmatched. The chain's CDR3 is CASRASGGAIDTQYF. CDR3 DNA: TGTGCCAGCAGAGCTAGCGGGGGGGCCATAGATACGCAGTATTTT.

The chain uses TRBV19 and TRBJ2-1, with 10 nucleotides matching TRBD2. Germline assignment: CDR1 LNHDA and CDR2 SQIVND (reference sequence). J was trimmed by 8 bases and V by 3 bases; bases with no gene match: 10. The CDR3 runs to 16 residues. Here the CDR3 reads CASSIQAGGWSHEQFF. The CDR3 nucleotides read TGTGCCAGTAGTATTCAAGCGGGGGGGTGGTCCCATGAGCAGTTCTTC.

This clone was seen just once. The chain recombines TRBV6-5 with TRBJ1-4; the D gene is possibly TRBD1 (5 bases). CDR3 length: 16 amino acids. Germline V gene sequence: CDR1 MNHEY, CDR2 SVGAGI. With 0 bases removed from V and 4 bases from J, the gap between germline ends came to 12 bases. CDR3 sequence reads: CASSYSNGGGNEKLFF. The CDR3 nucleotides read TGTGCCAGCAGTTACTCGAACGGGGGGGGTAATGAAAAACTGTTTTTT.

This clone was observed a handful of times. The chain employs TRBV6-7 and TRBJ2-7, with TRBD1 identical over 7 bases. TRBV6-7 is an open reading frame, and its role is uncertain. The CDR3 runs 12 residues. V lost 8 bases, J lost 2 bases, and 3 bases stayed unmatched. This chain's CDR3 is CASPTGTYEQYF. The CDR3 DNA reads TGTGCCAGCCCGACAGGGACCTACGAGCAGTACTTC.

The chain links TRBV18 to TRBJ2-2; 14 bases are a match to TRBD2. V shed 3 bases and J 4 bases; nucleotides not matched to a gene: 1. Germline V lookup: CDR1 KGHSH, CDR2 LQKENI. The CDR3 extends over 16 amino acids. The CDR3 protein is CASSPGTSGSTGELFF. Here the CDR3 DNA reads TGTGCCAGCTCACCCGGGACTAGCGGGAGCACCGGGGAGCTGTTTTTT.

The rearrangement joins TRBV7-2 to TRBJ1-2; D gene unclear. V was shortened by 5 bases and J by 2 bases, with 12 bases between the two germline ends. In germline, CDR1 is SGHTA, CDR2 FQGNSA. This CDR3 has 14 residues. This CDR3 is CASSGRGLNYGYTF. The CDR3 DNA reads TGTGCCAGCAGCGGGAGAGGACTGAACTATGGCTACACCTTC.